This T cell receptor (beta chain) was sequenced for a study of blood T cell repertoires in COVID-19. Study-level background: Nucleic acid was either cDNA or gDNA, and it came from T cells, B-cell-depleted T cells, or PBMCs.

The CDR3 is 17 amino acids. Germline V lookup: CDR1 MNHEY, CDR2 SMNVEV (reference sequence). V lost 2 bases, J lost 4 bases, and 11 bases stayed unmatched. Original data processing: Estimates of nucleated cell counts were drawn from the amplification of reference gene primers. Sequenced by immunoSEQ multiplex PCR; TCRdb stores in-frame clones only, minus some. V, J and clone size reflect that table, while D and trimming were determined from the DNA. The sample has over 140,000 clones; around 81% are singletons. The clonotype comes from a woman aged 60 to 75 with acute or convalescent COVID-19. J is TRBJ1-1 and V is TRBV27; TRBD1 agrees at 9 bases. The sequencing sample was made of peripheral blood. The CDR3 region has the DNA TGTGCCAGCAGTTTAAAGTCCCTACAGGGGGCGAGCACTGAAGCTTTCTTT. Translation: CASSLKSLQGASTEAFF.